This T cell receptor beta chain stems from a study of blood T cell repertoires in COVID-19. The V end was cut by 6 bases, the J end by 0 bases, with 18 bases between. CDR3 length equals 17 residues. Germline V gene sequence: CDR1 MDHEN, CDR2 SYDVKM. Libraries were prepared by immunoSEQ multiplex PCR; TCRdb keeps only in-frame clonotypes and omits some of them. The table records about 310,000 clones, nearly 90% of them present only once. The clonotype was recovered from a woman younger than 35 with acute COVID-19. J is TRBJ1-5 and V is TRBV28, with D maybe TRBD1 (6 bases). Material for sequencing was PBMCs or T cells enriched from blood (not recorded which). CDR3 protein: CASSSPQGHYSNQPQHF. In DNA form, the CDR3 reads TGTGCCAGCAGCTCCCCTCAGGGGCATTATAGCAATCAGCCCCAGCATTTT.